The clone carrying this T cell receptor beta chain was seen repeatedly, ten times or more. Antigen unknown. The data belong to a study of CD8 T cells in ankylosing spondylitis. Study results and caveats: Ankylosing spondylitis blood appeared to be characterized by a TCR beta motif of roughly eight highly homologous variants.

TCRdb processed the 5' RACE reads anew with MiXCR; each CDR3 protein has one entry. This sample has 330,000 or so distinct CDR3 sequences; 6.5% to 10% occur once, and the top ten carry about 14%. The CDR3 is made up of 13 amino acids. Trimming shortened V by 6 bases and J by 6 bases, and 12 bases separated the two germline ends. The germline V gene encodes CDR1 MNHNY and CDR2 SVGAGI (reference sequence). The J gene is TRBJ1-5, the V gene TRBV6-6; tentatively, D is TRBD1 (6 bases). This sequence was found in a male donor with ankylosing spondylitis. Sequenced sample: blood, either unsorted or a sorted T cell fraction (not recorded which). CDR3 DNA sequence: TGTGCCAGCAGCGTAGGGGGAGGTCAGCCCCAGCATTTT. Its translation is CASSVGGGQPQHF.